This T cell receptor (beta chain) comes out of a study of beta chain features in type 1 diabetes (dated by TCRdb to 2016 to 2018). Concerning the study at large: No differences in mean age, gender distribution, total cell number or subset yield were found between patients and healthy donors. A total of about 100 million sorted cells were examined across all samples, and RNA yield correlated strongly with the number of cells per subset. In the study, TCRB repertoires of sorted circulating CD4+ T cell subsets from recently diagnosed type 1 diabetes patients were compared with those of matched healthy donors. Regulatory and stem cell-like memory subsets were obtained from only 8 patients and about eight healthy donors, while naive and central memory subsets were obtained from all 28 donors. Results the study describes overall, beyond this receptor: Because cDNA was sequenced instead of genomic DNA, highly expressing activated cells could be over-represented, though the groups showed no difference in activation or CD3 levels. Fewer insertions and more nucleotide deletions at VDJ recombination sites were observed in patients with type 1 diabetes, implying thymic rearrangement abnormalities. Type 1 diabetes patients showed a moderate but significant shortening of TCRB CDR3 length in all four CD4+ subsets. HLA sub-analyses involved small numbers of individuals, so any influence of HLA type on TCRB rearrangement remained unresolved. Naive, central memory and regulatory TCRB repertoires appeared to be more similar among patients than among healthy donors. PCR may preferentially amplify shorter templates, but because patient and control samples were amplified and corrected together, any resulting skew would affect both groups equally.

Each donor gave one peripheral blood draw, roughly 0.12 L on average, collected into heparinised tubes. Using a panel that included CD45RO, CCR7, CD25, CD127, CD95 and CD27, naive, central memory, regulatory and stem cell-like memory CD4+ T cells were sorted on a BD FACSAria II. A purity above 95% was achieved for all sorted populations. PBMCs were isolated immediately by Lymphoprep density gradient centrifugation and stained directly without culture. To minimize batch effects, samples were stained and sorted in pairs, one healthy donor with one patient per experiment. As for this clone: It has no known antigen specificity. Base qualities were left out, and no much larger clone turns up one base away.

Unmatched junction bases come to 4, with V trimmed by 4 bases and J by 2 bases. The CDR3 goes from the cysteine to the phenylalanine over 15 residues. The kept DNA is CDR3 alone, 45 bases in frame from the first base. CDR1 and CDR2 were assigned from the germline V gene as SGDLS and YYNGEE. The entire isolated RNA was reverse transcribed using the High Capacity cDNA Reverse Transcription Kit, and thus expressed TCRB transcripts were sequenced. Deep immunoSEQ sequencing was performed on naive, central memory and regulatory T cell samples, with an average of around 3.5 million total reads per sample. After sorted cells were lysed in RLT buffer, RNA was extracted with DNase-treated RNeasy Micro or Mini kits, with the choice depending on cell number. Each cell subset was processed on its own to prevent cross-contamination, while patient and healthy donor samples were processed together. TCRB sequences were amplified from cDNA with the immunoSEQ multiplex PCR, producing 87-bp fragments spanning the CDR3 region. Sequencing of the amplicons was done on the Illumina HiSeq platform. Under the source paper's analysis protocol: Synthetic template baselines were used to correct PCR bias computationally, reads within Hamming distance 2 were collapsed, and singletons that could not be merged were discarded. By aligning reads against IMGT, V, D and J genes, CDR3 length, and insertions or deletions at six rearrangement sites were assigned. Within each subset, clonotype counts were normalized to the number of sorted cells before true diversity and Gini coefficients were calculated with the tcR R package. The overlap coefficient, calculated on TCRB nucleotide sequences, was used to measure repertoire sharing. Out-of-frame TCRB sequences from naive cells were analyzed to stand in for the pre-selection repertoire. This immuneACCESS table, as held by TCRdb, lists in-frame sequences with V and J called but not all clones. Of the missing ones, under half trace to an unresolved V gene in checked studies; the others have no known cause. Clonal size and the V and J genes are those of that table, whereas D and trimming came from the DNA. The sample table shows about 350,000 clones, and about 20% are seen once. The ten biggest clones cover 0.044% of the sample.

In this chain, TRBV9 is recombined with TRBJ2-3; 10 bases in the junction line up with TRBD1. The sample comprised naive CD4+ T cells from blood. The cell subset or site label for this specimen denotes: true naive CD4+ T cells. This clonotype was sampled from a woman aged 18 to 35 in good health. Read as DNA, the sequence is TGTGCCAGCAGCTCCGGGACAGGGGACACAGATACGCAGTATTTT. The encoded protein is CASSSGTGDTDTQYF.